Included here is one T cell receptor (beta chain) sequence, with context. Its antigen remains unknown. The germline gives CDR1 MNHEY, CDR2 SMNVEV (reference sequence). Trimming took off 7 bases at V and 7 bases at J, with 14 bases between the two ends. The CDR3 contains 13 residues. Specified treatment: treatment-naive control, cytoreductive nephrectomy. Controls were unirradiated tumors from treatment-naive cytoreductive nephrectomy patients. Using immunoSEQ multiplex PCR, the repertoire was profiled, and TCRdb retains in-frame clones only, with some absent. The sample includes 13,000 or so clones, about 56% seen only once; the top ten take over 10%. This sample was taken from a study of radiation and T cells in renal cell carcinoma. Findings and caveats of the study: Sampling covered only approximately 1 g of each tumor.

The chain joins TRBV27 to TRBJ1-5, with D uncertain. The sequence came from a man aged 45-65 years with renal cell carcinoma. The input for sequencing was tumor tissue, taken from a patient whose treatment was nephrectomy without radiotherapy. CDR3 bases: TGTGCCAGCAAGTTGACGCGCGGGCAGCCCCAGCATTTT. Translation gives CASKLTRGQPQHF.